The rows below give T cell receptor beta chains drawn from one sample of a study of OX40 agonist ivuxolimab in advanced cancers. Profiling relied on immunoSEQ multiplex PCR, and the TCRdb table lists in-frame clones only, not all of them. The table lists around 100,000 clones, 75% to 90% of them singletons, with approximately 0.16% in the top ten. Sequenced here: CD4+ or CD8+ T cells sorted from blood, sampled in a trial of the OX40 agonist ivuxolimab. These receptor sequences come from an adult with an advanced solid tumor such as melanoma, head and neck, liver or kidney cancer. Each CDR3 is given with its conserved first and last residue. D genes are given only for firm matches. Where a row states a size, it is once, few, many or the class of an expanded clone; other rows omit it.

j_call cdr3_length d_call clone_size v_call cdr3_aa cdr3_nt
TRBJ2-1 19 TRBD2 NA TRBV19 CASSIDPPGLAGPYNEQFF TGTGCCAGTAGTATAGATCCCCCGGGACTAGCGGGCCCCTACAATGAGCAGTTCTTC
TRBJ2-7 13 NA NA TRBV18 CASSTGHLYEQYF TGTGCCAGCTCAACGGGACACCTCTACGAGCAGTACTTC
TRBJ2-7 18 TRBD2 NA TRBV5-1 CASSLVGSGGPGVYEQYF TGCGCCAGCAGCTTGGTTGGTAGCGGGGGCCCAGGGGTATACGAGCAGTACTTC
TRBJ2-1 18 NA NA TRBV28 CASRRLAGTSISGNEQFF TGTGCCAGCAGGAGATTAGCCGGGACATCGATTAGTGGCAATGAGCAGTTCTTC
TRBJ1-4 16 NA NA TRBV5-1 CASSLDRVLANEKLFF TGCGCCAGCAGCTTGGACAGGGTCCTGGCTAATGAAAAACTGTTTTTT
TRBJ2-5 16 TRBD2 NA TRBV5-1 CASSYDTGRAFETQYF TGCGCCAGCAGCTACGATACCGGGAGGGCCTTTGAGACCCAGTACTTC
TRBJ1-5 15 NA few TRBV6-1 CASSEQPKVHQPQHF TGTGCCAGCAGTGAGCAGCCGAAGGTACACCAGCCCCAGCATTTT
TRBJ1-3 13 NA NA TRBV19 CASRRSSGNTIYF TGTGCCAGTAGACGCAGCTCTGGAAACACCATATATTTT
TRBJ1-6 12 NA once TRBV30 CAWPGRRSPLHF TGTGCCTGGCCGGGCCGGAGATCACCCCTCCACTTT
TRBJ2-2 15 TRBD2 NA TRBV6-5 CASRELAGNTGELFF TGTGCCAGCAGGGAACTAGCGGGGAACACCGGGGAGCTGTTTTTT
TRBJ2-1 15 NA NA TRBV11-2 CASSLAGRGLGEQFF TGTGCCAGCAGCTTAGCCGGCAGGGGTTTGGGTGAGCAGTTCTTC
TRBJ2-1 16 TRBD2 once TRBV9 CASSVIAGGNYNEQFF TGTGCCAGCAGCGTCATAGCGGGAGGGAACTACAATGAGCAGTTCTTC
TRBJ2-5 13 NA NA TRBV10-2 CASGVVAQETQYF TGCGCCAGCGGTGTGGTAGCCCAGGAGACCCAGTACTTC
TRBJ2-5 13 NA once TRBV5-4 CASSLEGGGTQYF TGTGCCAGCAGCTTGGAGGGCGGTGGGACCCAGTACTTC
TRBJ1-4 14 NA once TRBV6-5 CASRLQGGGEKLFF TGTGCCAGCCGCCTCCAGGGTGGCGGCGAAAAACTGTTTTTT
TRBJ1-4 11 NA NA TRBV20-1 CSSEGRGKLFF TGCAGTTCAGAAGGGAGGGGAAAACTGTTTTTT
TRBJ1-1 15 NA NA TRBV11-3 CASSLGPGADTEAFF TGTGCCAGCAGCTTAGGCCCGGGGGCGGACACTGAAGCTTTCTTT
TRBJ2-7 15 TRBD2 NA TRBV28 CASRRTSGSWYEQYF TGTGCCAGCAGACGGACTAGCGGGAGTTGGTACGAGCAGTACTTC
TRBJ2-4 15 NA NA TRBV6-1 CASSDAGLAKNIQYF TGTGCCAGCAGTGATGCGGGACTAGCCAAAAACATTCAGTACTTC
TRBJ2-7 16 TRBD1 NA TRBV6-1 CASSAHLGQGGGEQYF TGTGCCAGCAGTGCCCACCTGGGACAGGGGGGAGGCGAGCAGTACTTC
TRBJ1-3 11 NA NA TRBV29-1 CSVEAGNTIYF TGCAGCGTTGAAGCCGGAAACACCATATATTTT
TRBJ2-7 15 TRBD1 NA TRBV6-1 CASTRGGQGIYEQYF TGTGCCAGCACCCGTGGGGGACAGGGGATCTACGAGCAGTACTTC
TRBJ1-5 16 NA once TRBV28 CASSSAGPGRSQPQHF TGTGCCAGCAGTTCAGCCGGGCCAGGGAGGAGTCAGCCCCAGCATTTT
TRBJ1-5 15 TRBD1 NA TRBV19 CASSIISGQGQPQHF TGTGCCAGTAGTATCATATCGGGACAGGGGCAGCCCCAGCATTTT
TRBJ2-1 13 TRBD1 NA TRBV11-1 CASSLGTDNEQFF TGTGCCAGCAGCTTGGGGACAGACAATGAGCAGTTCTTC
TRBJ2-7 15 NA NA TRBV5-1 CASTLGGSLSYEQYF TGCGCCAGCACCCTGGGGGGATCCCTCTCCTACGAGCAGTACTTC
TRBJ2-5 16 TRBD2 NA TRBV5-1 CASSLGLAGERETQYF TGCGCCAGCAGCTTGGGGCTAGCGGGGGAAAGAGAGACCCAGTACTTC
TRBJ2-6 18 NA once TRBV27 CASSLPLTGPSGANVLTF TGTGCCAGCAGTTTACCCTTGACAGGTCCCTCTGGGGCCAACGTCCTGACTTTC
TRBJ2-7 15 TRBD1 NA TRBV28 CASSLTGTGTYEQYF TGTGCCAGCAGTTTAACGGGGACAGGGACCTACGAGCAGTACTTC
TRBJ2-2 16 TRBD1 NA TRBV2 CASSEGGPGGSGELFF TGTGCCAGCAGTGAAGGGGGTCCAGGGGGATCCGGGGAGCTGTTTTTT
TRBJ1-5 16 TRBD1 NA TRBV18 CASSLAGTGVNQPQHF TGTGCCAGCTCACTGGCCGGGACAGGGGTAAATCAGCCCCAGCATTTT
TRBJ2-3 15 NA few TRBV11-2 CASSPLTVSTDTQYF TGTGCCAGCAGCCCTCTCACCGTTAGCACAGATACGCAGTATTTT
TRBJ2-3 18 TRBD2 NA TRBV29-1 CSVEDRRVAGVSTDTQYF TGCAGCGTTGAAGATCGTAGGGTAGCGGGGGTTAGCACAGATACGCAGTATTTT
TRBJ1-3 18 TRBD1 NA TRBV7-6 CASSPDLTGATSGNTIYF TGTGCCAGCAGCCCAGACCTTACAGGGGCCACCTCTGGAAACACCATATATTTT
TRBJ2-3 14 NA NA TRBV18 CASSLAPSTDTQYF TGTGCCAGCTCACTAGCCCCCAGCACAGATACGCAGTATTTT
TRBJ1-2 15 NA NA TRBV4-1 CASSQSEGRVEGYTF TGCGCCAGCAGCCAATCCGAAGGCCGGGTGGAGGGCTACACCTTC
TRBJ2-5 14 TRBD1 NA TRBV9 CASSVTTGRETQYF TGTGCCAGCAGCGTGACGACAGGGCGGGAGACCCAGTACTTC
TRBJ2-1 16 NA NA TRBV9 CASSVVGGLDTNEQFF TGTGCCAGCAGCGTAGTGGGGGGCCTGGATACTAATGAGCAGTTCTTC
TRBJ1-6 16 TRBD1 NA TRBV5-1 CASSFVGTVYNSPLHF TGCGCCAGCAGCTTCGTCGGGACAGTCTATAATTCACCCCTCCACTTT
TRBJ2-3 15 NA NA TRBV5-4 CASSLAGAGADTQYF TGTGCCAGCAGCTTGGCGGGAGCCGGCGCAGATACGCAGTATTTT
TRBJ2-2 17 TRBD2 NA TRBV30 CACKGGIGLADTGELFF TGTGCCTGTAAGGGTGGAATCGGGCTAGCGGACACCGGGGAGCTGTTTTTT
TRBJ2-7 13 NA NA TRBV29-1 CSVEASGGIEQYF TGCAGCGTTGAAGCCAGTGGGGGGATAGAGCAGTACTTC
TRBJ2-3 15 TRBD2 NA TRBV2 CASSDRTSGTDTQYF TGTGCCAGCAGTGACCGGACTAGCGGCACAGATACGCAGTATTTT
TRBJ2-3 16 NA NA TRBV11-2 CASSLVGGSGTDTQYF TGTGCCAGCAGCTTAGTGGGCGGGTCGGGCACAGATACGCAGTATTTT
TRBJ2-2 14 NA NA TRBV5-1 CASSLDSGAGELFF TGCGCCAGCAGCCTTGACTCAGGGGCCGGGGAGCTGTTTTTT
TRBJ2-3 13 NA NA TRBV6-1 CASRPNGRDTQYF TGTGCCAGCAGGCCAAATGGACGGGATACGCAGTATTTT
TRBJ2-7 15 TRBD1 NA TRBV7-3 CASSPGGTGGNEQYF TGTGCCAGCAGCCCAGGCGGGACAGGGGGCAACGAGCAGTACTTC
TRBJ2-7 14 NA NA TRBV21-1 CASTFPPLRYEQYF TGTGCCAGCACCTTTCCCCCATTAAGATACGAGCAGTACTTC
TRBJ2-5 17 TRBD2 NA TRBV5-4 CASSLGRLAGPGETQYF TGTGCCAGCAGCTTGGGACGACTAGCGGGGCCAGGAGAGACCCAGTACTTC
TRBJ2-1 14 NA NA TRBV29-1 CSVIQGRSYNEQFF TGCAGCGTGATTCAGGGGAGGTCCTACAATGAGCAGTTCTTC
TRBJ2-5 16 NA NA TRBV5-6 CASSYLDRENQETQYF TGTGCCAGCAGCTACCTGGACAGAGAGAACCAAGAGACCCAGTACTTC
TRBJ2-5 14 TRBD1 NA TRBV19 CASKGKTGLETQYF TGTGCCAGTAAAGGAAAGACAGGGTTGGAGACCCAGTACTTC
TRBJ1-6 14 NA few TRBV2 CASSGGRYNSPLHF TGTGCCAGCAGTGGAGGACGGTATAATTCACCCCTCCACTTT
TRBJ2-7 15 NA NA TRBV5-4 CASSRMGTNSYEQYF TGTGCCAGCAGCCGTATGGGAACGAACTCCTACGAGCAGTACTTC
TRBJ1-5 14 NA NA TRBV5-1 CASSFGTENQPQHF TGCGCCAGCAGCTTTGGGACCGAAAATCAGCCCCAGCATTTT
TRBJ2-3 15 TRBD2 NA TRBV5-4 CASSLAAGGPVTQYF TGTGCCAGCAGCTTGGCGGCGGGAGGGCCTGTCACGCAGTATTTT
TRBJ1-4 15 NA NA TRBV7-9 CASSSWAGKWEKLFF TGTGCCAGCAGCTCGTGGGCAGGGAAGTGGGAAAAACTGTTTTTT
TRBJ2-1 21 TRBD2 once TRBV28 CASSTLHRGLAGASSYNEQFF TGTGCCAGCAGCACCCTCCATCGGGGACTAGCGGGAGCGAGCTCCTACAATGAGCAGTTCTTC
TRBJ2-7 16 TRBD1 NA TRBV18 CASSPKTGGYSYEQYF TGTGCCAGCTCACCCAAGACAGGGGGATACTCCTACGAGCAGTACTTC